The 22 T cell receptor beta chains below all came from one sample that was sequenced in a study of blood T cell repertoires in COVID-19. Profiling relied on immunoSEQ multiplex PCR, and the TCRdb table lists in-frame clones only, not all of them. The sample holds roughly 350,000 clones, 88% seen once. The sequencing input was peripheral blood. The receptors were sampled from a woman between 65 and 79 years old with COVID-19, enrolled during active disease.

This clone was seen a few times. This chain links TRBV6-5 with TRBJ1-2; a weak D match, TRBD1 (5 bases). The V end was cut by 2 bases, the J end by 7 bases, with 14 bases between. The germline V gene has CDR1 MNHEY and CDR2 SVGAGI. The CDR3 covers 14 residues. CDR3 sequence reads: CASSYVRGGTGYTF. For the CDR3, the DNA is TGTGCCAGCAGTTACGTAAGGGGTGGTACTGGCTACACCTTC.

J is TRBJ1-2 and V is TRBV18; 7 nucleotides align to TRBD1. Germline V gene lookup returns CDR1 KGHSH and CDR2 LQKENI. CDR3 length equals 15 residues. V lost 2 bases, J lost 6 bases, and 9 bases stayed unmatched. CDR3 in DNA: TGTGCCAGCTCACCAAACAGGGGTTATGACGATGGCTACACCTTC. It translates to CASSPNRGYDDGYTF.

The chain links TRBV5-1 to TRBJ1-4, with 9 nucleotides matching TRBD1. V trimming: 4 bases; J trimming: 5 bases; junction bases outside the gene matches: 3. CDR3 length equals 14 residues. From germline, CDR1 is SGHRS and CDR2 YFSETQ. The CDR3 region is CASSKGQGNEKLFF. The CDR3, as DNA: TGCGCCAGCAGCAAAGGACAGGGGAATGAAAAACTGTTTTTT.

The CDR3 region has the DNA TGTGCCAGCAGCCGCCAGTTTAGCGGGGGGGCGAGCGAGCAGTACTTC. This encodes CASSRQFSGGASEQYF. This chain connects TRBV28 to TRBJ2-7, with 11 bases identical to TRBD2. CDR3 length: 16 residues. Germline loops: CDR1 MDHEN, CDR2 SYDVKM. The V segment lost 6 bases and the J segment 6 bases; nucleotides outside the gene matches: 13.

The chain employs TRBV7-9 and TRBJ1-3; no clear D gene. Germline values: CDR1 SEHNR, CDR2 FQNEAQ (reference sequence). V was pared by 2 bases and J by 0 bases, with 11 bases between. This CDR3 is built from 16 residues. The CDR3 region is CASSLYGAFSGNTIYF. In nucleotides, the CDR3 is TGTGCCAGCAGCTTATATGGAGCCTTCTCTGGAAACACCATATATTTT.

This chain connects TRBV29-1 to TRBJ2-7; 9 bases match TRBD1. V was clipped by 6 bases and J by 3 bases; unmatched bases: 3. Per germline, CDR1 SQVTM and CDR2 ANQGSEA. The CDR3 is made up of 12 amino acids. The CDR3 sequence: CSVTGGRYEQYF. For the CDR3, the DNA is TGCAGCGTAACAGGGGGCCGCTACGAGCAGTACTTC.

This clone was picked up a small number of times. The rearrangement joins TRBV24-1 to TRBJ1-3; D is perhaps TRBD1 (6 bases). Deletions cut 4 bases from V and 4 bases from J, with 10 bases between. The CDR3 is made up of 14 amino acids. Germline-derived CDR1 and CDR2 are KGHDR and SFDVKD. Written as DNA, the CDR3 is TGTGCCACCAGTGACAAGGACAGAGGAAACACCATATATTTT. Translating gives CATSDKDRGNTIYF.

V gene TRBV7-2 combines with J gene TRBJ1-3, with D possibly being TRBD1 (6 bases). The CDR3 consists of 16 residues. The V gene lost 1 base and the J gene lost 2 bases, with 12 bases spanning the gap. From germline, CDR1 is SGHTA and CDR2 FQGNSA. CDR3 sequence: CASSLVAGTPGNTIYF. The DNA of the CDR3 is TGTGCCAGCAGCTTAGTAGCCGGGACACCTGGAAACACCATATATTTT.

This rearrangement joins TRBV30 to TRBJ1-1; D is possibly TRBD1 (5 bases). The CDR3 runs to 13 residues. Germline assignment: CDR1 GTSNPN and CDR2 SVGIG (reference sequence). The V gene lost 0 bases and the J gene lost 3 bases, with 8 bases spanning the gap. CDR3 loop: CAWSVGVDTEAFF. In DNA, the CDR3 is TGTGCCTGGAGTGTAGGGGTAGACACTGAAGCTTTCTTT.

The chain carries TRBV29-1 and TRBJ1-3, with no clear D. This CDR3 has 12 amino acids. CDR1 SQVTM and CDR2 ANQGSEA come from the germline V gene. Between the trimmed V and J ends, which lost 6 bases and 1 base, there was a span of 7 bases. The CDR3: CSVQRSGNTIYF. CDR3 nucleotide sequence: TGCAGCGTCCAACGGTCTGGAAACACCATATATTTT.

The J gene is TRBJ1-1, the V gene TRBV12-3 or TRBV12-4; tentatively, D is TRBD1 (5 bases). The CDR3 runs 13 residues. With 6 bases removed from V and 2 bases from J, the gap between germline ends came to 10 bases. This CDR3 reads CASSKTENTEAFF. The CDR3 DNA reads as TGTGCCAGCAGCAAGACAGAAAACACTGAAGCTTTCTTT.

The chain recombines TRBV15 with TRBJ2-7, with 9 positions matching TRBD1. Germline V gene lookup returns CDR1 LNHNV and CDR2 YYDKDF (reference sequence). J gave up 4 bases and V 5 bases, and 9 bases lay outside the gene matches. The length of the CDR3 is 15 residues. CDR3 in DNA: TGTGCCACCAGCTTATACCGGGACAGGGCGTACGAGCAGTACTTC. Amino acid sequence: CATSLYRDRAYEQYF.

This chain connects TRBV19 to TRBJ2-7, with 7 bases that match TRBD1. CDR1 is LNHDA and CDR2 is SQIVND in the germline V gene (reference sequence). The CDR3 has 16 residues. Trimming took 0 bases from V and 0 from J; bases not matched to a gene: 5. CDR3 nucleotide sequence: TGTGCCAGTAGTATAGATCCGGGACAGCGCTCCTACGAGCAGTACTTC. It codes for CASSIDPGQRSYEQYF. Supplemented by reference TRBV19 and TRBJ2-7, the full variable domain reads DGGITQSPKYLFRKEGQNVTLSCEQNLNHDAMYWYRQDPGQGLRLIYYSQIVNDFQKGDIAEGYSVSREKKESFPLTVTSAQKNPTAFYLCASSIDPGQRSYEQYFGPGTRLTVT.

The rearrangement uses TRBV10-2 and TRBJ1-2; D is undetermined. Trimming stripped 8 bases from V and 2 bases from J, with 9 bases between. The germline V gene has CDR1 WSHSY and CDR2 SAAADI. There are 12 residues in the CDR3. This CDR3 reads CASYETNYGYTF. The CDR3 region has the DNA TGCGCCAGCTATGAGACAAACTATGGCTACACCTTC.

The chain couples TRBV28 to TRBJ2-3, with D tentatively TRBD1 (6 bases). The V end was cut by 8 bases, the J end by 0 bases, with 9 bases between. CDR3 length: 13 amino acids. CDR1 and CDR2 from the germline V gene are MDHEN and SYDVKM. Here the CDR3 reads CASSQGSTDTQYF. The CDR3 DNA reads TGTGCCAGCTCACAGGGTAGCACAGATACGCAGTATTTT.

The V and J genes are TRBV7-8 and TRBJ1-5; tentative D call: TRBD1 (6 bases). Germline CDR1 reads SGHVS; CDR2 reads FQNEAQ. This CDR3 is built from 16 residues. Trimming cost V 1 base and J 0 bases, with 10 bases left between them. CDR3 amino acids: CASSLDPGDSNQPQHF. The CDR3 DNA sequence: TGTGCCAGCAGCTTAGATCCAGGGGATAGCAATCAGCCCCAGCATTTT.

This chain connects TRBV27 to TRBJ2-5; 8 bases are a match to TRBD1. The trim removed 4 bases at V and 5 bases at J, leaving 9 bases unmatched. Germline CDR1 and CDR2: MNHEY and SMNVEV (reference sequence). CDR3 length: 15 amino acids. Here the CDR3 DNA reads TGTGCCAGCAGTTCAACCGGGACAGGCATGGAGACCCAGTACTTC. It codes for CASSSTGTGMETQYF.

The chain recombines TRBV28 with TRBJ1-2; D is ambiguous. The V and J ends lost 7 bases and 8 bases respectively, with 11 bases between them. The CDR3 sequence is 11 residues long. Germline V lookup: CDR1 MDHEN, CDR2 SYDVKM. The CDR3 sequence is CASTRVGGYTF. The DNA for the CDR3 is TGTGCCAGCACCCGGGTAGGAGGCTACACCTTC.

The rearrangement joins TRBV4-2 to TRBJ2-1; 8 nucleotides agree with TRBD1. The V gene end was trimmed by 5 bases and the J gene end by 8 bases; junction bases not matched to a gene: 11. The germline gives CDR1 LGHNA, CDR2 YNFKEQ. CDR3 size: 15 residues. The CDR3 DNA follows: TGTGCCAGCAGCGAGGCACAGGGGGTCAGGGATGAGCAGTTCTTC. Its translation is CASSEAQGVRDEQFF.

The gene calls are TRBV2 and TRBJ2-4, with D possibly TRBD2 on 6 matching bases. Looked up from germline, CDR1 is SNHLY and CDR2 is FYNNEI. The V gene lost 5 bases and the J gene lost 6 bases, with 14 bases spanning the gap. CDR3 size: 14 residues. The CDR3 spells CASSSPDGGNIQYF. In nucleotides, the CDR3 is TGTGCCAGCAGTTCCCCTGACGGGGGAAACATTCAGTACTTC.

This clone was seen a few times. This sequence joins TRBV5-8 and TRBJ2-7; D is unresolved. V was cut by 2 bases and J by 6 bases, with 3 bases left in between. Germline V CDR1 and CDR2: SGHTS, YDEGEE. This CDR3 has 10 residues. The CDR3 region is CASSFIEQYF. The DNA of the CDR3 is TGTGCCAGCAGCTTTATCGAGCAGTACTTC.

The chain uses TRBV9 and TRBJ1-3, with 11 bases aligning to TRBD1. This CDR3 has 17 residues. Trimming at V came to 2 bases and at J to 0 bases, leaving 4 bases not matched to a gene. The V gene's germline CDR1 is SGDLS and CDR2 YYNGEE. For the CDR3, the DNA is TGTGCCAGCAGCGTCGGGACAGGGGGTAACTCTGGAAACACCATATATTTT. Translating gives CASSVGTGGNSGNTIYF.